There are a few counts of the clone carrying this T cell receptor (beta chain). Antigen specificity is unknown. This specimen comes from a study of T cells after yellow fever vaccination. Overall study results and limits: High-abundance clonotypes from the bulk population could contaminate FACS-sorted repertoires. Clones from primary vaccination mostly reappeared after the booster (approximately 95% CD4, over 85% CD8).

Germline V CDR1 and CDR2: SQVTM, ANQGSEA. This CDR3 comprises 14 residues. Deletions cut 2 bases from V and 3 bases from J, with 14 bases between. Production of TCR cDNA was by 5'RACE template switching, which also added a universal primer site and UMIs. Using its own MiXCR run on the 5' RACE reads, TCRdb lists one record per CDR3 protein. The profile shows just under 600,000 distinct CDR3 sequences, less than 15% of them singletons. This clonotype originated in a man between 25 and 39 years old who received the YFV17D yellow fever vaccine. The material sequenced was PBMCs, taken on the day of the yellow fever booster vaccination. V is TRBV29-1 and J is TRBJ2-7; no firm D call. The CDR3 nucleotides read TGCAGCGTTGAAAGACGCGGCCCACTCTACGAGCAGTACTTC. Amino acid sequence: CSVERRGPLYEQYF.